Below are 27 T cell receptor beta chains sequenced from a single sample in a study of Tregs in tolerant kidney transplant recipients. The table came from immunoSEQ multiplex PCR; TCRdb's copy has only in-frame clones and leaves some out. This table holds 110,000 or so clones, roughly 90% found once. Sequenced here: CD4+ T cells from blood, sampled before the transplant. Receptor source: a human donor who received a combined kidney and bone marrow transplant.

A remark on this clone: Other nucleotide sequences from this sample produce the same CDR3. The chain employs TRBV28 and TRBJ2-7; 7 nucleotides match TRBD2. The germline V gene encodes CDR1 MDHEN and CDR2 SYDVKM. The CDR3 length is 12 residues. V gave up 2 bases and J gave up 5 bases; unmatched junction bases: 0. Here the CDR3 DNA reads TGTGCCAGCAGTTTACGGGGGGACGAGCAGTACTTC. Amino acids: CASSLRGDEQYF.

The chain employs TRBV9 and TRBJ1-4, with TRBD1 as a possible D gene (6 bases). The ends were cut back, 4 bases at V and 3 bases at J, with 13 bases in the middle. This CDR3 is built from 15 residues. In germline, CDR1 is SGDLS, CDR2 YYNGEE. The CDR3 sequence is CASSPRTDPNEKLFF. In DNA, the CDR3 is TGTGCCAGCAGCCCTCGGACAGATCCTAATGAAAAACTGTTTTTT.

The chain carries TRBV7-8 and TRBJ2-3, with TRBD2 matching over 12 bases. With 1 base clipped from V and 4 bases from J, the junction kept 9 bases outside the gene matches. The germline V gene encodes CDR1 SGHVS and CDR2 FQNEAQ. The CDR3 is 18 residues long. The CDR3 DNA sequence: TGTGCCAGCAGCTTAGGAACTCTAGCGGGAGGGCCGGCAGATACGCAGTATTTT. The encoded protein is CASSLGTLAGGPADTQYF.

This clone was observed a few times. J is TRBJ1-2 and V is TRBV10-1, with D possibly matching TRBD1 (6 bases). This CDR3 contains 17 residues. CDR1 is WNHNN, CDR2 SYGVQD, per germline (reference sequence). Trimming pared 0 bases from V and 6 bases from J, leaving 20 bases between. The CDR3 sequence: CASSESSRNQGRDGYTF. The CDR3 DNA follows: TGCGCCAGCAGTGAGTCTTCTCGGAACCAGGGGCGAGATGGCTACACCTTC.

V gene TRBV28 combines with J gene TRBJ2-1, with D possibly TRBD2 on 6 matching bases. Germline CDR1 is MDHEN and CDR2 is SYDVKM. The V gene lost 4 bases and the J gene lost 12 bases, with 22 bases spanning the gap. This CDR3 has 15 amino acids. CDR3 protein: CASSSPDYQGTRQFF. CDR3 sequence (DNA): TGTGCCAGCAGTTCGCCGGACTACCAAGGGACCAGGCAGTTCTTC.

The genes are TRBV5-6 and TRBJ1-2, with D perhaps matching TRBD1 (6 bases). Looked up from germline, CDR1 is SGHDT and CDR2 is YYEEEE. This CDR3 comprises 13 residues. V lost 4 bases to trimming and J lost 4 bases, with 11 bases between them. The CDR3 reads CASSPTDSYGYTF. The CDR3, as DNA: TGTGCCAGCAGCCCCACGGACAGCTATGGCTACACCTTC.

V is TRBV10-3 and J is TRBJ2-7, with a possible D match to TRBD2 (7 bases). This CDR3 spans 15 amino acids. Germline values: CDR1 ENHRY, CDR2 SYGVKD. Trimming left V 6 bases short and J 4 bases short, with 19 bases between. For the CDR3, the DNA is TGTGCCATCAGACCCGGGGGGCCTGTGGATTACGAGCAGTACTTC. Translating gives CAIRPGGPVDYEQYF.

This sequence joins TRBV11-2 and TRBJ2-5, with a possible D match to TRBD2 (5 bases). This CDR3 comprises 14 residues. Looked up from germline, CDR1 is SGHAT and CDR2 is FQNNGV. Trimming stripped 6 bases from V and 2 bases from J, with 13 bases between. As DNA, the CDR3 is TGTGCCAGCAGGGACCACCGGGGTCAAGAGACCCAGTACTTC. Its protein product is CASRDHRGQETQYF.

The J gene is TRBJ2-1, the V gene TRBV18, with D unresolved. Germline CDR1 and CDR2: KGHSH and LQKENI. This CDR3 comprises 15 residues. V lost 3 bases and J 8 bases, leaving 17 bases between the germline ends. CDR3: CASSPLAPLPDEQFF. CDR3 coding DNA: TGTGCCAGCTCACCGTTAGCTCCCCTCCCGGATGAGCAGTTCTTC.

The V call is TRBV7-2, the J call TRBJ1-5, with 10 bases aligning to TRBD1. This CDR3 is built from 15 residues. J gave up 6 bases and V 5 bases, and 7 bases lay outside the gene matches. Germline V gene lookup returns CDR1 SGHTA and CDR2 FQGNSA. The DNA of the CDR3 is TGTGCCAGCAGCCGAGACAGGGGGCAGGGTCAGCCCCAGCATTTT. This codes for CASSRDRGQGQPQHF.

The rearrangement links TRBV18 to TRBJ1-3, with D possibly being TRBD1 (5 bases). Germline CDR1 and CDR2: KGHSH and LQKENI. The CDR3 runs to 16 residues. Between the trimmed V and J ends, which lost 5 bases and 0 bases, there was a span of 14 bases. The CDR3 sequence is CASSRQTGSSGNTIYF. DNA for the CDR3: TGTGCCAGCTCAAGGCAAACAGGCAGCTCTGGAAACACCATATATTTT.

The V call is TRBV5-1, the J call TRBJ2-1, with TRBD2 identical over 9 bases. V dropped 4 bases and J dropped 4; count of bases not matched to a gene: 6. Germline CDR1 is SGHRS and CDR2 is YFSETQ. The CDR3 has 15 amino acids. The CDR3: CASSPGLAEYNEQFF. The CDR3 region has the DNA TGCGCCAGCAGCCCGGGACTAGCCGAGTACAATGAGCAGTTCTTC.

This chain joins TRBV7-8 and TRBJ2-1; TRBD2 is a possible D gene (6 bases). The germline gives CDR1 SGHVS, CDR2 FQNEAQ. V was cut by 8 bases and J by 7 bases, with 12 bases left in between. The CDR3 has 12 amino acids. The CDR3 reads CASAPGRNEQFF. The CDR3 DNA sequence: TGTGCCAGCGCTCCTGGGAGGAATGAGCAGTTCTTC.

V gene TRBV5-4 combines with J gene TRBJ1-6; 7 bases map to TRBD1. J lost 9 bases, V lost 4 bases, and 10 bases had no gene match. CDR1 and CDR2 (germline): SGHNT, YYREEE (reference sequence). The CDR3 consists of 15 residues. CDR3 sequence (DNA): TGTGCCAGCAGCCCCGGACAGGTAGCCGGTTCACCCCTCCACTTT. This codes for CASSPGQVAGSPLHF.

This clone appeared a single time. CDR3 in amino acids: CASSLDGWQTIYGYTF. The DNA of the CDR3 is TGTGCCAGCAGCTTAGATGGATGGCAGACTATTTATGGCTACACCTTC. The chain employs TRBV11-2 and TRBJ1-2; D remains unclear. The CDR3 length is 16 residues. Germline V gives CDR1 SGHAT, CDR2 FQNNGV. The V and J ends lost 0 bases and 5 bases respectively, with 16 bases between them.

V gene TRBV6-6 combines with J gene TRBJ2-7; 9 bases map to TRBD1. Germline CDR1 reads MNHNY; CDR2 reads SVGAGI (reference sequence). The CDR3 sequence is 15 residues long. The V gene end was trimmed by 5 bases and the J gene end by 4 bases; junction bases not matched to a gene: 9. In DNA, the CDR3 is TGTGCCAGCAGTCCGAGACAGGGGGTTGTTTACGAGCAGTACTTC. It is translated as CASSPRQGVVYEQYF.

The chain uses TRBV7-9 and TRBJ1-4, with D unresolved. With 0 bases removed from V and 4 bases from J, the gap between germline ends came to 12 bases. CDR3 length: 16 amino acids. Per the germline V gene, CDR1 is SEHNR and CDR2 is FQNEAQ (reference sequence). The CDR3 nucleotides read TGTGCCAGCAGCTTAGCCGGCGGCAGCCTTAATGAAAAACTGTTTTTT. Its protein is CASSLAGGSLNEKLFF.

The V and J genes are TRBV5-1 and TRBJ2-5; 8 bases match TRBD2. The germline V gene has CDR1 SGHRS and CDR2 YFSETQ. V was clipped by 0 bases and J by 3 bases; unmatched bases: 4. This CDR3 has 15 amino acids. The CDR3 coding sequence is TGCGCCAGCAGCTTGGCGGGGGGGGCGGAAGAGACCCAGTACTTC. Protein sequence: CASSLAGGAEETQYF.

The rearrangement joins TRBV4-1 to TRBJ1-5, with D unresolved. Germline values: CDR1 MGHRA, CDR2 YSYEKL. V shed 1 base and J shed 2 bases, with 12 bases lying between them. The CDR3 is made up of 16 amino acids. This CDR3 reads CASSQVPFRGNQPQHF. CDR3 DNA: TGCGCCAGCAGCCAAGTCCCCTTTCGAGGCAATCAGCCCCAGCATTTT.

The J gene is TRBJ1-5, the V gene TRBV27, with 10 bases matching TRBD1. V trimming: 5 bases; J trimming: 4 bases; junction bases outside the gene matches: 11. The germline V gene has CDR1 MNHEY and CDR2 SMNVEV (reference sequence). The CDR3 is 17 residues long. CDR3 amino acids: CASSPRTGGADNQPQHF. CDR3 nucleotides: TGTGCCAGCAGTCCCCGGACAGGGGGGGCCGATAATCAGCCCCAGCATTTT.

On this clone: One junction end disagrees with the germline gene, perhaps due to a read error. V gene TRBV5-8 combines with J gene TRBJ1-2; TRBD1 matches at 8 bases. Germline loops: CDR1 SGHTS, CDR2 YDEGEE. The CDR3 is made up of 14 amino acids. The chain's CDR3 is CASSRTGGVSPSRF. The CDR3 DNA is TGTGCCAGCAGCAGAACAGGGGGTGTATCCCCTTCTCGCTTC.

This chain uses TRBV7-2 with TRBJ2-7; the match to TRBD2 covers 8 bases. The V and J ends lost 2 bases and 5 bases, in that order; junction bases with no gene match: 11. The length of the CDR3 is 16 residues. Germline loops: CDR1 SGHTA, CDR2 FQGNSA. CDR3 sequence reads: CASSLMKGLVPDEQYF. CDR3 nucleotide sequence: TGTGCCAGCAGCTTAATGAAGGGACTAGTCCCCGACGAGCAGTACTTC.

The chain is built from TRBV18 and TRBJ2-3; 9 nucleotides agree with TRBD2. The germline CDR1 and CDR2 sequences are KGHSH and LQKENI. Losses at the gene ends were 3 bases for V and 0 bases for J; bases not matched to a gene: 25. This CDR3 has 23 residues. CDR3 DNA sequence: TGTGCCAGCTCACCGGGGAGACCAAGGTGGCTAGCGGGAAGCCTCACTAGCACAGATACGCAGTATTTT. It yields the protein CASSPGRPRWLAGSLTSTDTQYF.

This clone showed up just once. The CDR3 region has the DNA TGTGCCAGCAGCTTAGTCTGGCCTGGTTATAAACTGTTTTTT. Translating it yields CASSLVWPGYKLFF. The chain carries TRBV11-2 and TRBJ1-4, with unresolved D. CDR1 is SGHAT and CDR2 is FQNNGV in the germline V gene. The V and J ends lost 1 base and 11 bases respectively, with 14 bases between them. The CDR3 loop spans 14 amino acids.

The rearrangement links TRBV15 to TRBJ2-5, with 8 bases lining up with TRBD2. The trim removed 0 bases at V and 12 bases at J, leaving 6 bases unmatched. The germline V gene has CDR1 LNHNV and CDR2 YYDKDF (reference sequence). The CDR3 has 13 amino acids. This CDR3 is CATSRDQGAGEYF. In DNA form, the CDR3 reads TGTGCCACCAGCAGAGATCAGGGAGCGGGGGAGTACTTC.

The chain combines TRBV9 with TRBJ1-1; 7 bases are shared with TRBD1. Trimming took 0 bases from V and 4 from J; bases not matched to a gene: 6. Germline lookup yields CDR1 SGDLS and CDR2 YYNGEE. The CDR3 is 15 residues long. The CDR3 reads CASSVADRAFTEAFF. In DNA form, the CDR3 reads TGTGCCAGCAGCGTAGCTGACAGGGCTTTCACTGAAGCTTTCTTT.

This chain links TRBV19 with TRBJ1-5, with 7 bases that match TRBD1. V lost 5 bases to trimming and J lost 1 base; unmatched junction nucleotides: 2. This CDR3 is 14 amino acids long. CDR1 is LNHDA, CDR2 SQIVND, per germline (reference sequence). The CDR3 bases are TGTGCCAGTAGTCGGGGACAGAGCAATCAGCCCCAGCATTTT. Protein sequence: CASSRGQSNQPQHF.